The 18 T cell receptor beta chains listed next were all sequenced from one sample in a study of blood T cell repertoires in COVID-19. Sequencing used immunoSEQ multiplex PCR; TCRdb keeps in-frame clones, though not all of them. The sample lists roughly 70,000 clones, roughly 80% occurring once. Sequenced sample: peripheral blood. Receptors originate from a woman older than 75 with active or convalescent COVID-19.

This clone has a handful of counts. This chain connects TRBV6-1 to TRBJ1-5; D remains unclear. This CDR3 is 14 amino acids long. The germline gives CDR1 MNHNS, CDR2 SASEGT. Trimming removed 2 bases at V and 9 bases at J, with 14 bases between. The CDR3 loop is CASSESPGVWPQHF. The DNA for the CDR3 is TGTGCCAGCAGTGAAAGCCCAGGTGTGTGGCCCCAGCATTTT.

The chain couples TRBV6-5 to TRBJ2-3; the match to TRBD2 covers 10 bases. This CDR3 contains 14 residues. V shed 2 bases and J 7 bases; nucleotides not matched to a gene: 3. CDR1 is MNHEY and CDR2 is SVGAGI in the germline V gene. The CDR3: CASSYGLAEHTQYF. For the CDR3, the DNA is TGTGCCAGCAGTTACGGACTAGCGGAGCATACGCAGTATTTT.

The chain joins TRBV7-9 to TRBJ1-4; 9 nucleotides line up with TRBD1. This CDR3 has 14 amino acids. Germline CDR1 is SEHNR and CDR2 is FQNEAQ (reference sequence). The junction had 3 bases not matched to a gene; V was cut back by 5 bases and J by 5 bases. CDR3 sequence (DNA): TGTGCCAGCAGCCCGGACAGGGGCAATGAAAAACTGTTTTTT. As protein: CASSPDRGNEKLFF.

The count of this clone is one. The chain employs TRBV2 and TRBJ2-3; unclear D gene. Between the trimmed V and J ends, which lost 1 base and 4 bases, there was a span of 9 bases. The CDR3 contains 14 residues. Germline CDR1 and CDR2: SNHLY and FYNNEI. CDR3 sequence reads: CASSEVVAADTQYF. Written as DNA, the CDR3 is TGTGCCAGCAGTGAAGTAGTAGCCGCAGATACGCAGTATTTT. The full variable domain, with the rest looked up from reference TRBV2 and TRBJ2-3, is EPEVTQTPSHQVTQMGQEVILRCVPISNHLYFYWYRQILGQKVEFLVSFYNNEISEKSEIFDDQFSVERPDGSNFTLKIRSTKLEDSAMYFCASSEVVAADTQYFGPGTRLTVL.

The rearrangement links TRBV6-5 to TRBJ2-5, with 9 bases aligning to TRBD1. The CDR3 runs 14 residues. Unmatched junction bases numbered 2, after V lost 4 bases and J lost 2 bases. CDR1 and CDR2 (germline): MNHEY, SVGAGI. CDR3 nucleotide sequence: TGTGCCAGCAGTTGGGGGACAGGGCAAGAGACCCAGTACTTC. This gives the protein CASSWGTGQETQYF.

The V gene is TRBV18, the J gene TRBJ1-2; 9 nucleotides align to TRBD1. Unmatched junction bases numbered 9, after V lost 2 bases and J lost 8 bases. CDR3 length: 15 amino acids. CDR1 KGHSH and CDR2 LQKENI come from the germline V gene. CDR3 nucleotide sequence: TGTGCCAGCTCACCAACTGTGGGACAGGGTCAAGGCTACACCTTC. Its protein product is CASSPTVGQGQGYTF.

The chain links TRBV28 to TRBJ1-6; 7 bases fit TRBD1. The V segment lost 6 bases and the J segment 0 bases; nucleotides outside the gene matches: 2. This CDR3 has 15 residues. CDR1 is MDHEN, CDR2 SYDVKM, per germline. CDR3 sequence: CASRPGGSYNSPLHF. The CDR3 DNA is TGTGCCAGCAGACCAGGGGGCTCCTATAATTCACCCCTCCACTTT.

CDR3 DNA sequence: TGTGCCAGCAGGCTCGGGGGGACCCTCGGCAATCAGCCCCAGCATTTT. Its protein is CASRLGGTLGNQPQHF. The rearrangement joins TRBV28 to TRBJ1-5; D may be TRBD1 (5 bases). Germline loops: CDR1 MDHEN, CDR2 SYDVKM. Trimming took 6 bases from V and 2 from J, leaving 17 bases between them. CDR3 length: 16 amino acids.

CDR3 region: CASSLGQGEETQYF. The CDR3 region has the DNA TGTGCCAGCAGCCTCGGACAGGGGGAGGAGACCCAGTACTTC. This sequence joins TRBV11-1 and TRBJ2-5, with 10 positions matching TRBD1. This CDR3 region has 14 residues. Germline trimming cut 5 bases from V and 5 bases from J; bases unmatched to any gene: 5. The germline gives CDR1 SGHAT, CDR2 FQDESV (reference sequence).

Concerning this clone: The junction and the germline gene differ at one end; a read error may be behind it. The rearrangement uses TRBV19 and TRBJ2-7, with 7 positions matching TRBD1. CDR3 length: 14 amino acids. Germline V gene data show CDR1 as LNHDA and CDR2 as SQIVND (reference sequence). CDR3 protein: CASSQPGTEGRFVF. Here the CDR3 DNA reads TGTGCCAGTAGCCAACCCGGGACAGAGGGACGATTTGTCTTC.

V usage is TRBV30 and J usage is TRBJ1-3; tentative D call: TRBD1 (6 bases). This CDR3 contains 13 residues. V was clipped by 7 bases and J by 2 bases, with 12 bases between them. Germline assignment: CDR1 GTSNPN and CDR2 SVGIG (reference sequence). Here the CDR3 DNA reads TGTGCCTTGAAACAGGGAGCTGGAAACACCATATATTTT. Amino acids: CALKQGAGNTIYF.

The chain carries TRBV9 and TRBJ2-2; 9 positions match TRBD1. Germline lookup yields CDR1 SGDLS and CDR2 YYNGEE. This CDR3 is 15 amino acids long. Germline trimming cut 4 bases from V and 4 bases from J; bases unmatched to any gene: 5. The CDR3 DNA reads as TGTGCCAGCAGCCCCAAGACAGGGGGCACCGGGGAGCTGTTTTTT. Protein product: CASSPKTGGTGELFF.

The CDR3 loop is CASSQDGGYTF. In DNA form, the CDR3 reads TGTGCCAGCAGCCAAGATGGCGGCTACACCTTC. The V gene is TRBV3-1 (or the pseudogene TRBV3-2), the J gene TRBJ1-2; D is ambiguous. The CDR3 is made up of 11 amino acids. The V gene's germline CDR1 is LGHDT and CDR2 YNNKEL (reference sequence). V gave up 0 bases and J gave up 8 bases, with 4 bases separating them.

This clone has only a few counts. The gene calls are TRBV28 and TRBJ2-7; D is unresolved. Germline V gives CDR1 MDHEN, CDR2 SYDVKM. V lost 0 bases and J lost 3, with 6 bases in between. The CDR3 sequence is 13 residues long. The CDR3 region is CASSLWAGYEQYF. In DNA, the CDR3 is TGTGCCAGCAGTTTATGGGCAGGCTACGAGCAGTACTTC.

In DNA, the CDR3 is TGTGCCAGCAGCAAACAGGGGTTCTCTGAAGCTTTCTTT. Translated, it gives CASSKQGFSEAFF. The V gene is TRBV7-8, the J gene TRBJ1-1; TRBD1 aligns across 7 bases. Trimming removed 5 bases from V and 6 bases from J; junction bases left unmatched: 6. This CDR3 is built from 13 residues. Germline-derived CDR1 and CDR2 are SGHVS and FQNEAQ.

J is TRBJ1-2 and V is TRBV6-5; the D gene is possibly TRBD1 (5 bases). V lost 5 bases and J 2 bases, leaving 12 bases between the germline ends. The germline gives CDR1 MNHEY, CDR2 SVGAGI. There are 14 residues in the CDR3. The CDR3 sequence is CASSPRQFNYGYTF. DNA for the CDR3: TGTGCCAGCAGTCCCCGACAGTTCAACTATGGCTACACCTTC.

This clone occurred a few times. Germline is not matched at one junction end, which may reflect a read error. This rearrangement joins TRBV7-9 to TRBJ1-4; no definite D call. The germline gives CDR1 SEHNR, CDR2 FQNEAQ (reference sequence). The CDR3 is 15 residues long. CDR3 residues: CASSLAPLTNEKLFF. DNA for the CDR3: TGTGCCAGCAGCCTAGCCCCGTTAACTAATGAAAAACTGTTTTTT.

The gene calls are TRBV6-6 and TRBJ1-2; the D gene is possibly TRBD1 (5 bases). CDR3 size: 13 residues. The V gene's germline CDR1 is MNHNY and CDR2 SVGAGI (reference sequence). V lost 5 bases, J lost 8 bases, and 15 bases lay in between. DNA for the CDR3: TGTGCCAGCAGTAGTGTTTTAGGGGTGGGCTACACCTTC. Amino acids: CASSSVLGVGYTF.